This entry concerns a single T cell receptor beta chain. Per the germline V gene, CDR1 is LGHNA and CDR2 is YSLEER. This CDR3 has 15 residues. This sample is drawn from a study of T cells expressing NK-cell markers. Study-level background: Among eight sequenced donors, seven carried HCMV seropositivity while one was seronegative.

TCRdb reprocessed the 5' RACE reads, with one entry per CDR3 protein and no DNA. This sample contains under 500,000 distinct CDR3 sequences. Input material: blood T cells: a sorted CD56 or NKG2C T cell subset, CD4+ or CD8+ T cells, or bulk PBMC T cells (not recorded which). J is TRBJ2-7 and V is TRBV4-3; checking the TCRdb D call of TRBD2 is not possible without DNA. The sequence derives from a woman between 18 and 70 years old in good health. The chain's CDR3 is CASSQDWDSRREQYF.